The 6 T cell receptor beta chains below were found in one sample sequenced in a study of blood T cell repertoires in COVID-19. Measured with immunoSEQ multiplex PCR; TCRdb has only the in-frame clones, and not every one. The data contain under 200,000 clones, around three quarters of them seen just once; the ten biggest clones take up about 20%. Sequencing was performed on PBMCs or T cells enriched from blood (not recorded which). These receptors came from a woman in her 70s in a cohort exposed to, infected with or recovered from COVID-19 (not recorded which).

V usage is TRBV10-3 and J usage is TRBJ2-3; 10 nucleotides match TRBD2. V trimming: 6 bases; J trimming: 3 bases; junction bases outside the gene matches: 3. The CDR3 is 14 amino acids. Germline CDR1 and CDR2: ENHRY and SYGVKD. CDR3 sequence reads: CAISLAGATDTQYF. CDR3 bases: TGTGCCATCAGCCTAGCGGGAGCAACAGATACGCAGTATTTT.

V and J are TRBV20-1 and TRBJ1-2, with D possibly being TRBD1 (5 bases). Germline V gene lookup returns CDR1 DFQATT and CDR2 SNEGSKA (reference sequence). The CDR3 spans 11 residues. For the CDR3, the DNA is TGCAGCGCCGGGGGTGACTATGGCTACACCTTC. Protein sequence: CSAGGDYGYTF.

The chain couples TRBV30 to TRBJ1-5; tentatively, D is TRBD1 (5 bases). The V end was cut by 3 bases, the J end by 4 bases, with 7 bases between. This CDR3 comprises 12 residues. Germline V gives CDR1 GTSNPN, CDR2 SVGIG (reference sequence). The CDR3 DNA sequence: TGTGCCTGGAGCGCAGGGAATCAGCCCCAGCATTTT. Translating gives CAWSAGNQPQHF.

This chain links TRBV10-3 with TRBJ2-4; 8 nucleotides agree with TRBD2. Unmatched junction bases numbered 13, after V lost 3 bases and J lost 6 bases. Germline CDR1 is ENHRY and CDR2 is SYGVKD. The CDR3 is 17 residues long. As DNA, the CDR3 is TGTGCCATCAGTGAACCGGGAGGGCCTGGTGGTAGAAACATTCAGTACTTC. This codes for CAISEPGGPGGRNIQYF.

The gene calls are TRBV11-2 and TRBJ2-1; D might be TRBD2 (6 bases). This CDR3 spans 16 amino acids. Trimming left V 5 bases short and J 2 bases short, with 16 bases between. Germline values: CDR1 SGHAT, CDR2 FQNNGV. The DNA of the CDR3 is TGTGCCAGCAGCCCTCTGGCTAGCGACCCCTACAATGAGCAGTTCTTC. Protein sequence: CASSPLASDPYNEQFF.

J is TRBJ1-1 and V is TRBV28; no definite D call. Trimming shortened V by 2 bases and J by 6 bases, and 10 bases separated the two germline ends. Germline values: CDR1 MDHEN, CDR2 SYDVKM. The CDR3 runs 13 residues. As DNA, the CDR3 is TGTGCCAGCAGTTTACGTAATAGTCCTGAAGCTTTCTTT. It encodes CASSLRNSPEAFF.